This TCR beta chain is drawn from a study of shared clonotypes between healthy human individuals. Overall study: Per donor, three plates held CD4 naive cells, three held CD4 memory, two held CD8 naive and one held CD8 memory. Findings of the study overall: Among a few donors, around 5% of naive CD4 clonotypes were found in common. A generally larger estimated richness was seen in naive subsets than in memory subsets.

Naive CD8 isolation took CD45RO-negative cells positively selected for CCR7 and excluded terminally differentiated effector memory CD45RA+ cells. The protocol was immunoSEQ multiplex PCR, while the TCRdb copy is restricted to in-frame clones and leaves out a portion. The sample contains around 580,000 clones, nearly 98% of which appear only once. A word on this clone: Its target is not known.

CDR1 is SGHAT, CDR2 FQNNGV, per germline. The CDR3 sequence is 12 residues long. The V gene lost 5 bases and the J gene lost 3 bases, with 8 bases spanning the gap. The source of this sequence is a man younger than 40 in good health. V usage is TRBV11-2 and J usage is TRBJ2-7; D uncertain. Sample: naive CD8+ T cells sorted from blood. CDR3 DNA: TGTGCCAGCAGCCCTAATAACTACGAGCAGTACTTC. Its translation: CASSPNNYEQYF.